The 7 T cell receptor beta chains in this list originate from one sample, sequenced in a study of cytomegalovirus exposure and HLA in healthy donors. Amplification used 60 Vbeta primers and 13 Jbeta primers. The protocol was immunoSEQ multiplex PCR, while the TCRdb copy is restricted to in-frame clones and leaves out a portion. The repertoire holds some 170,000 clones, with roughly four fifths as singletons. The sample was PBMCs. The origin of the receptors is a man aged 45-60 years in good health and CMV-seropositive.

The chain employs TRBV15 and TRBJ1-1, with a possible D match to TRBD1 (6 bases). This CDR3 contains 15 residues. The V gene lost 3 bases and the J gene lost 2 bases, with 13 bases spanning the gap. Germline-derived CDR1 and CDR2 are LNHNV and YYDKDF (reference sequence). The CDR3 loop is CATSRRGRGNTEAFF. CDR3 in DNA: TGTGCCACCAGCAGGAGGGGCAGGGGAAACACTGAAGCTTTCTTT.

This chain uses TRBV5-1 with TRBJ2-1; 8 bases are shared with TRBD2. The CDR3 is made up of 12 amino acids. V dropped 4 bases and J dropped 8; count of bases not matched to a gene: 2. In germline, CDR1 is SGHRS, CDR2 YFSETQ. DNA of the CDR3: TGCGCCAGCAGCCCGGGAGGGGATGAGCAGTTCTTC. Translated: CASSPGGDEQFF. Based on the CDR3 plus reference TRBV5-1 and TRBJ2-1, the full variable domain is KAGVTQTPRYLIKTRGQQVTLSCSPISGHRSVSWYQQTPGQGLQFLFEYFSETQRNKGNFPGRFSGRQFSNSRSEMNVSTLELGDSALYLCASSPGGDEQFFGPGTRLTVL.

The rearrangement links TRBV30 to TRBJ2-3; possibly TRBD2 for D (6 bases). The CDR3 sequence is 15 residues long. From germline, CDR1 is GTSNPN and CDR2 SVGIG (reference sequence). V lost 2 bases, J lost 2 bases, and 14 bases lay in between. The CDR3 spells CAWSLGTGPTDTQYF. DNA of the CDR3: TGTGCCTGGAGTCTCGGGACTGGCCCCACAGATACGCAGTATTTT.

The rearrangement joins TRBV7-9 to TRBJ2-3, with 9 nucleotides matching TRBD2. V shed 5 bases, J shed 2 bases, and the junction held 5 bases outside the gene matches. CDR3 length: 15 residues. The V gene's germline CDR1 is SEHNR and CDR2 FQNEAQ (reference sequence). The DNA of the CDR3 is TGTGCCAGCAGCCTTAGCGGGGGTATCACAGATACGCAGTATTTT. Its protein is CASSLSGGITDTQYF.

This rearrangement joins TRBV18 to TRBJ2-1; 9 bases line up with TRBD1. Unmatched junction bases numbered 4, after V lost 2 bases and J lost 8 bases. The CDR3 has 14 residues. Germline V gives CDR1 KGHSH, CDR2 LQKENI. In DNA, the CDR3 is TGTGCCAGCTCACCAGGGACAGGGTCGGATGAGCAGTTCTTC. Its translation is CASSPGTGSDEQFF.

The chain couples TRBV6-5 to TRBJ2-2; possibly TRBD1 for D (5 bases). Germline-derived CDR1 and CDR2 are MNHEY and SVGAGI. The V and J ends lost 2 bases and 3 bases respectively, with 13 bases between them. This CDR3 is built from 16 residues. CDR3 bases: TGTGCCAGCAGTTACGGGGCCTACTATGACACCGGGGAGCTGTTTTTT. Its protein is CASSYGAYYDTGELFF.

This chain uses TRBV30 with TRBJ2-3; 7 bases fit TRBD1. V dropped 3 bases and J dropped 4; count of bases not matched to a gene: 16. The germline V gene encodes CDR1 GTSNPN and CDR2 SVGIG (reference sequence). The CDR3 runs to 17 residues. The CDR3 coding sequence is TGTGCCTGGAGGGGAATTGACAGGGCCGGACGATCAGATACGCAGTATTTT. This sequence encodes CAWRGIDRAGRSDTQYF. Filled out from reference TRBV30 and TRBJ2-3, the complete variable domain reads SQTIHQWPATLVQPVGSPLSLECTVEGTSNPNLYWYRQAAGRGLQLLFYSVGIGQISSEVPQNLSASRPQDRQFILSSKKLLLSDSGFYLCAWRGIDRAGRSDTQYFGPGTRLTVL.